This T cell receptor (beta chain) was captured by sequencing in a study of regulatory T cells in long-lasting Graves disease. Study at large: Over 5 years on antithyroid drugs plus positive TSH receptor antibodies marked Graves' disease as persistent.

Through Arm-PCR of CDR3 regions and iRepertoire HTBI primers, TCR beta libraries were built. TCRdb re-called the multiplex PCR reads with MiXCR, one entry per CDR3 protein. This table has about 460,000 distinct CDR3 sequences, less than 25% appearing once. Note on this clonotype: The antigen is undetermined. A much more abundant neighbour one base away suggests this may be a read error. The conserved phenylalanine or tryptophan normally closing the CDR3 is absent here, so this likely arose from a read error.

General observations from the study: Compared with new cases, persistent Graves' patients showed reduced TCR diversity. The number of shared public clonotypes was higher in persistent patients (around 2,700) than new patients (966).

This CDR3 comprises 14 residues. CDR1 and CDR2 from the germline V gene are DFQATT and SNEGSKA (reference sequence). Trimming pared 3 bases from V and 1 base from J, leaving 12 bases between. This sample's time point: persistent/refractory GD, antithyroid drugs over 5 years with positive TRAb. From PBMCs, RNA was extracted and then used to make the TCR library. Source: peripheral blood mononuclear cells (PBMCs), taken when the disease was refractory, from a patient treated with antithyroid drugs. This chain uses TRBV20-1 with TRBJ1-1; perhaps TRBD1 as D (5 bases). The source of this sequence is a female donor with Graves disease. This CDR3 reads CSASSGTENTEAFS. CDR3 nucleotides: TGCAGTGCTAGTAGCGGGACGGAGAACACTGAAGCTTTCTCT.